One and the same sample provided the 15 T cell receptor beta chains below, sequenced in a study of shared clonotypes between healthy human individuals (TCRdb year 2020). Libraries were built with the immunoSEQ multiplex PCR assay. Sourced from immuneACCESS, this table was stored by TCRdb with only in-frame sequences that have V and J called. A share of the clones is absent; for the studies checked, an unresolved V gene accounts for under half, and the remainder has no known explanation. For this sample there are some 2.1 million clones; 95% appear just once. Roughly 0.13% of the sample comes from the top ten. What was sequenced was naive CD4+ T cells sorted from blood. Sample cell subset or site, as interpreted from the label and publication: CD45RA+ positively selected. The receptors were gathered from a young man in good health.

This chain connects TRBV11-2 to TRBJ2-7; 9 nucleotides match TRBD2. The CDR3 spans 19 residues. Germline V lookup: CDR1 SGHAT, CDR2 FQNNGV. After removal of 2 bases from V and 0 bases from J, the junction contained 14 bases not matched to a gene. The CDR3 loop is CASSLNGLAGWRTSYEQYF. CDR3 DNA: TGTGCCAGCAGCTTAAACGGGCTAGCGGGGTGGCGGACCTCCTACGAGCAGTACTTC. Complete variable domain (other parts from reference TRBV11-2 and TRBJ2-7): EAGVAQSPRYKIIEKRQSVAFWCNPISGHATLYWYQQILGQGPKLLIQFQNNGVVDDSQLPKDRFSAERLKGVDSTLKIQPAKLEDSAVYLCASSLNGLAGWRTSYEQYFGPGTRLTVT.

The chain recombines TRBV28 with TRBJ1-1, with 12 nucleotides matching TRBD1. Germline CDR1 and CDR2: MDHEN and SYDVKM. The CDR3 is 14 amino acids. Trimming cost V 4 bases and J 10 bases; bases outside gene matches: 7. CDR3 protein: CASSSPGQGALAFF. CDR3 in DNA: TGTGCCAGCAGTTCCCCGGGACAGGGGGCCTTAGCTTTCTTT.

The count of this clone is one. The gene calls are TRBV5-6 and TRBJ2-7; a possible D gene is TRBD2 (6 bases). The CDR3 runs 14 residues. Trimming cost V 0 bases and J 6 bases, with 13 bases left between them. Looked up from germline, CDR1 is SGHDT and CDR2 is YYEEEE. The CDR3 here is CASSLAELASEQYF. CDR3 bases: TGTGCCAGCAGCTTGGCTGAACTAGCTAGCGAGCAGTACTTC.

The J gene is TRBJ2-7, the V gene TRBV28; D unresolved. This CDR3 region has 14 residues. The germline V gene has CDR1 MDHEN and CDR2 SYDVKM. Deletions cut 6 bases from V and 3 bases from J, with 15 bases between. This CDR3 reads CASRDGPGNYEQYF. The CDR3 DNA follows: TGTGCCAGCAGAGACGGGCCGGGCAACTACGAGCAGTACTTC.

This clone was recorded a few times. V usage is TRBV14 and J usage is TRBJ1-6; no definite D call. The V and J ends lost 6 bases and 9 bases respectively, with 12 bases between them. Germline assignment: CDR1 SGHDN and CDR2 FVKESK. The CDR3 is made up of 13 amino acids. This CDR3 is CASRLNTGSPLHF. The CDR3 DNA reads as TGTGCCAGCAGGCTGAACACGGGTTCACCCCTCCACTTT.

Note on this clone: With a much larger clone just one base away, this may be a read error. This sample includes further DNA sequences coding for the same CDR3. This sequence joins TRBV4-1 and TRBJ2-2, with 10 nucleotides matching TRBD2. V was clipped by 3 bases and J by 7 bases; unmatched bases: 11. Per the germline V gene, CDR1 is MGHRA and CDR2 is YSYEKL. The CDR3 has 17 amino acids. CDR3 coding DNA: TGCGCCAGCAGCCAGTCGGGACTAGCGCAACATGGCGGGGAGCTGTTTTTT. It encodes CASSQSGLAQHGGELFF.

The V gene is TRBV7-2, the J gene TRBJ2-7; 8 nucleotides match TRBD1. Germline loops: CDR1 SGHTA, CDR2 FQGNSA. This CDR3 contains 15 residues. After removal of 3 bases from V and 3 bases from J, the junction contained 7 bases not matched to a gene. CDR3: CASSFPGTGNYEQYF. CDR3 bases: TGTGCCAGCAGCTTCCCCGGGACAGGAAACTACGAGCAGTACTTC.

The chain couples TRBV18 to TRBJ1-1, with D unresolved. The V end was cut by 6 bases, the J end by 5 bases, with 13 bases between. The CDR3 is 13 amino acids. Germline lookup yields CDR1 KGHSH and CDR2 LQKENI. This CDR3 reads CASSLRSGTEAFF. CDR3 DNA: TGTGCCAGCTCTCTAAGGTCGGGGACTGAAGCTTTCTTT.

This sequence joins TRBV30 and TRBJ2-2, with TRBD2 matching 8 bases. CDR1 is GTSNPN and CDR2 is SVGIG in the germline V gene (reference sequence). CDR3 length equals 15 residues. The J segment lost 8 bases and the V segment lost 0 bases, leaving 8 bases of the junction unmatched. CDR3 in DNA: TGTGCCTGGAGTGTACTGGGACTAGTAGGTGGGGAGCTGTTTTTT. This codes for CAWSVLGLVGGELFF.

The count of this clone is one. This sequence joins TRBV29-1 and TRBJ2-1, with D possibly matching TRBD1 (6 bases). The germline gives CDR1 SQVTM, CDR2 ANQGSEA. The V end was cut by 4 bases, the J end by 6 bases, with 13 bases between. The length of the CDR3 is 13 residues. The CDR3 spells CSVGGQEGNEQFF. CDR3 DNA: TGCAGCGTTGGGGGGCAGGAAGGCAATGAGCAGTTCTTC.

The CDR3 reads CAIMASGRYNEQFF. Written as DNA, the CDR3 is TGTGCCATCATGGCTAGCGGGAGGTACAATGAGCAGTTCTTC. The chain recombines TRBV10-3 with TRBJ2-1; 11 bases line up with TRBD2. The CDR3 totals 14 residues. Germline CDR1 and CDR2: ENHRY and SYGVKD. After removal of 7 bases from V and 4 bases from J, the junction contained 3 bases not matched to a gene.

V and J are TRBV30 and TRBJ1-1, with a tentative D call TRBD1 (5 bases). The CDR3 has 13 amino acids. Between the trimmed V and J ends, which lost 3 bases and 1 base, there was a span of 9 bases. The germline CDR1 and CDR2 sequences are GTSNPN and SVGIG (reference sequence). The CDR3 reads CAWSGTRNTEAFF. Here the CDR3 DNA reads TGTGCCTGGAGCGGGACCAGGAACACTGAAGCTTTCTTT.

This chain uses TRBV2 with TRBJ1-5, with unresolved D. Per the germline V gene, CDR1 is SNHLY and CDR2 is FYNNEI. The CDR3 length is 13 residues. V was shortened by 9 bases and J by 4 bases, with 13 bases between the two germline ends. CDR3 bases: TGTGCCAGTAACAGAGATTTTAATCAGCCCCAGCATTTT. It encodes CASNRDFNQPQHF.

This chain connects TRBV19 to TRBJ2-1; 9 nucleotides agree with TRBD1. Per the germline V gene, CDR1 is LNHDA and CDR2 is SQIVND (reference sequence). V shed 2 bases, J shed 1 base, and the junction held 9 bases outside the gene matches. The CDR3 is made up of 18 amino acids. As DNA, the CDR3 is TGTGCCAGTAGTATACGGGACAGGGTGGTTGGGTCCTACAATGAGCAGTTCTTC. Its protein is CASSIRDRVVGSYNEQFF.

The chain employs TRBV4-2 and TRBJ2-7, with D possibly being TRBD1 (6 bases). V gave up 5 bases and J gave up 0 bases, with 17 bases separating them. The germline gives CDR1 LGHNA, CDR2 YNFKEQ. This CDR3 spans 16 amino acids. This CDR3 is CASSTNRERGSYEQYF. CDR3 DNA sequence: TGTGCCAGCAGCACAAACAGGGAAAGGGGCTCCTACGAGCAGTACTTC.